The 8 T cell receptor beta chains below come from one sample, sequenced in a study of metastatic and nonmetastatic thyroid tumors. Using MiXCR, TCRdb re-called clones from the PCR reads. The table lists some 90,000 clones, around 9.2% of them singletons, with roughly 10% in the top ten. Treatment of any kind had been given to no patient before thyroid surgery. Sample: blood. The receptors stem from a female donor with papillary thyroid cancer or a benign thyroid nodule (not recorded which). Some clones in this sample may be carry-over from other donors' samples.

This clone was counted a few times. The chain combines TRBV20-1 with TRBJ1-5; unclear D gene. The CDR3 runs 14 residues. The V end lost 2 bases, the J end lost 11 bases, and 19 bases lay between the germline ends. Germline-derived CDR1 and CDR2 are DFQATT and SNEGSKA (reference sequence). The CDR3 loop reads CSARSRSPLSSQHF. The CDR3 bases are TGCAGTGCTAGATCCAGGTCGCCTCTCTCGTCCCAGCATTTT.

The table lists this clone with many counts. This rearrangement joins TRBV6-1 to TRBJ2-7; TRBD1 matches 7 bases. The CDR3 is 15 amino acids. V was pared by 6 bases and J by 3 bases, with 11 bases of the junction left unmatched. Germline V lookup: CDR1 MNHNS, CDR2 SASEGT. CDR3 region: CASRSEGTALYEQYF. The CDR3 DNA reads TGTGCCAGCAGGAGCGAAGGGACAGCCCTCTACGAGCAGTACTTC.

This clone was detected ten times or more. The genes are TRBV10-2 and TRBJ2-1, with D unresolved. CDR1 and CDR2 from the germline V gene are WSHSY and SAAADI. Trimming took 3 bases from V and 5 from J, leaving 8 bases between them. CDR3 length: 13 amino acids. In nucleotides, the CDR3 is TGCGCCAGCAGTGATTACCAAAACAATGAGCAGTTCTTC. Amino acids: CASSDYQNNEQFF.

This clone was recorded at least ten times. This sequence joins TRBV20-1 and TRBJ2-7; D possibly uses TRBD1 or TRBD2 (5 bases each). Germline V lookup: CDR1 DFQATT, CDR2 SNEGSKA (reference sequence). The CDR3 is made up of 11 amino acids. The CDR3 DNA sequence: TGCAGCACTTGGTGGGGGAACGAGCAGTACTTC. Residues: CSTWWGNEQYF.

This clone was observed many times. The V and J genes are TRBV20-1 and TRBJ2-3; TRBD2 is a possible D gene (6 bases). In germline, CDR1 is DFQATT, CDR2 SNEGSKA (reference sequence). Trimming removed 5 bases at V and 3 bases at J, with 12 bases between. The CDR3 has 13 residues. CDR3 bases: TGCAGTGCTGGGGGGTGGCGAACAGATACGCAGTATTTT. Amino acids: CSAGGWRTDTQYF.

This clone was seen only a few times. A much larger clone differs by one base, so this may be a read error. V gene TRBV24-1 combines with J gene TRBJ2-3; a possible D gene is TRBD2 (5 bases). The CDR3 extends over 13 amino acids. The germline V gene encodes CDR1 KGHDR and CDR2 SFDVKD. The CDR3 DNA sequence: TGTACCACCAGTAGGCGGGTCCCCAATACGCAGTATTTT. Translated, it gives CTTSRRVPNTQYF.

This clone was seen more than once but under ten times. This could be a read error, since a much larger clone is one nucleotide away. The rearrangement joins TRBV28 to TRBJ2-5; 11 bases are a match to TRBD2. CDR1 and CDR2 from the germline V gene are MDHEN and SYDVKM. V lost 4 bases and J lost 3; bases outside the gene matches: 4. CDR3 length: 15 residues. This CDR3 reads CASSYLAGGKETQYF. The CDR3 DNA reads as TGTGCCAGCAGTTACCTAGCGGGGGGAAAAGAGACCCAGTACTTC.

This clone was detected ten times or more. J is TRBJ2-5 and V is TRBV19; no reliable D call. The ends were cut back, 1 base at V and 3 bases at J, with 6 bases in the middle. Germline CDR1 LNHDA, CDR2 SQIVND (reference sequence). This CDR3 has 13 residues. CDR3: CASSIVFKETQYF. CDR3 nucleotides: TGTGCCAGTAGTATAGTTTTCAAAGAGACCCAGTACTTC.